This T cell receptor beta chain derives from a study of OX40 agonist ivuxolimab in advanced cancers. As for the study in general: Mean age around 60 years, range about 23 to 85; 82.7% male.

Repertoires were generated with immunoSEQ multiplex PCR, while TCRdb's copy carries only in-frame clones and drops some. The sample has 50,000 to 75,000 clones, around nine tenths seen once. General study results and limits: A proportion of nonresponders additionally exhibited low normalized T-cell clonal expansion.

Notes on this clone: Its antigen remains unknown.

The CDR3 spans 16 residues. Deletions cut 2 bases from V and 4 bases from J, with 12 bases between. CDR1 is MGHRA and CDR2 is YSYEKL in the germline V gene. The receptor's source is an adult with an advanced solid tumor such as melanoma, head and neck, liver or kidney cancer. Material: CD4+ or CD8+ T cells sorted from blood, obtained in a trial of the OX40 agonist ivuxolimab. The chain employs TRBV4-1 and TRBJ1-6; D possibly corresponds to TRBD1 (6 bases). CDR3 nucleotide sequence: TGCGCCAGCAGCCAATCAATCAGGGGATATAATTCACCCCTCCACTTT. This encodes CASSQSIRGYNSPLHF.